A selection of T cell receptor beta chains follows, all from one sample in a study of regulatory dendritic cells for organ transplantation. Assay used: immunoSEQ multiplex PCR; TCRdb lists only in-frame clones, some missing. The table has roughly 27,000 clones, approximately 79% seen once. The sequenced material came from memory CD4+ T cells from blood. Source of these receptors: a human donor in good health. Both conserved end residues are part of each CDR3. Each record gives: V gene, D gene, J gene, clone size, CDR3 protein, CDR3 DNA. D genes are given only for firm matches. The size of a clone is reported for some rows only, either as once, few or many, or as a class for expanded clones.

V: TRBV4-3
D: -
J: TRBJ1-2
size: -
CDR3: CASSHYTGTLGGYTF
DNA: TGCGCCAGCAGCCATTATACCGGGACCTTGGGGGGCTACACCTTC

V: TRBV30
D: TRBD2
J: TRBJ2-1
size: once
CDR3: CAYGGARGLDEQFF
DNA: TGTGCTTACGGGGGGGCGAGGGGATTGGATGAGCAGTTCTTC

V: TRBV6-5
D: -
J: TRBJ1-1
size: few
CDR3: CASSYTESNTEAFF
DNA: TGTGCCAGCAGTTACACGGAGTCGAACACTGAAGCTTTCTTT

V: TRBV5-1
D: TRBD2
J: TRBJ2-1
size: few
CDR3: CASEESSGRSDEQFF
DNA: TGCGCCAGCGAAGAATCTAGCGGGAGAAGCGATGAGCAGTTCTTC

V: TRBV5-8
D: -
J: TRBJ2-6
size: -
CDR3: CASSFSVGGLPGANVLTF
DNA: TGTGCCAGCAGCTTCTCGGTAGGGGGTCTCCCTGGGGCCAACGTCCTGACTTTC

V: TRBV27
D: TRBD2
J: TRBJ2-1
size: -
CDR3: CASSLGGGEQFF
DNA: TGTGCCAGCAGTTTGGGGGGGGGTGAGCAGTTCTTC

V: TRBV4-3
D: -
J: TRBJ2-2
size: few
CDR3: CASSRGVDTGELFF
DNA: TGCGCCAGCAGCCGGGGGGTAGACACCGGGGAGCTGTTTTTT

V: TRBV5-5
D: -
J: TRBJ2-1
size: -
CDR3: CASSLRADTPAYNEQFF
DNA: TGTGCCAGCAGCTTGAGGGCTGACACCCCCGCCTACAATGAGCAGTTCTTC

V: TRBV9
D: TRBD2
J: TRBJ2-1
size: -
CDR3: CASSVAERGGWSEQFF
DNA: TGTGCCAGCAGCGTAGCTGAGCGGGGGGGCTGGAGTGAGCAGTTCTTC

V: TRBV7-2
D: TRBD1
J: TRBJ1-3
size: -
CDR3: CASSGRQGGSGNTIYF
DNA: TGTGCCAGCAGCGGACGACAGGGGGGCTCTGGAAACACCATATATTTT

V: TRBV2
D: -
J: TRBJ2-1
size: -
CDR3: CASMKRTSYNEQFF
DNA: TGTGCCAGCATGAAGCGGACCTCCTACAATGAGCAGTTCTTC

V: TRBV15
D: TRBD1
J: TRBJ1-2
size: -
CDR3: CATSRDTGGTGYGYTF
DNA: TGTGCCACCAGCAGAGATACTGGCGGGACAGGGTATGGCTACACCTTC